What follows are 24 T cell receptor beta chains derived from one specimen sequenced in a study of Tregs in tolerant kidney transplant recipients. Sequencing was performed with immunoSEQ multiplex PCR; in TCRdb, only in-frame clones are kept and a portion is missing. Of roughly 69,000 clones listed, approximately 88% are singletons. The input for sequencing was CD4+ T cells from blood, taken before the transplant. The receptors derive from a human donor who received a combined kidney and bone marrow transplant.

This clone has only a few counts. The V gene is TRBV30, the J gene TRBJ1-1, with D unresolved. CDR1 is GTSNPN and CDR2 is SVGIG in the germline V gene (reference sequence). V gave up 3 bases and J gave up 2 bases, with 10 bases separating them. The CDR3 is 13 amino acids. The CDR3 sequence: CAWSLIVNTEAFF. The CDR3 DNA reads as TGTGCCTGGAGCCTTATTGTTAACACTGAAGCTTTCTTT.

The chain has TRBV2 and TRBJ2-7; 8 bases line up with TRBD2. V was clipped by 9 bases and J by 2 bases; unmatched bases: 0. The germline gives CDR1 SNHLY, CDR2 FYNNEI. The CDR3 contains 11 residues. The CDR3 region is CASSGAYEQYF. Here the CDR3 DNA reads TGTGCCAGTAGCGGGGCCTACGAGCAGTACTTC.

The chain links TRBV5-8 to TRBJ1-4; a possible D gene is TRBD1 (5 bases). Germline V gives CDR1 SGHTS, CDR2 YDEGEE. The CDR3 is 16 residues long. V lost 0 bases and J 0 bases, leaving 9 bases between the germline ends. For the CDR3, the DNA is TGTGCCAGCAGCTTGGGGGGCCTTGCAACTAATGAAAAACTGTTTTTT. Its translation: CASSLGGLATNEKLFF. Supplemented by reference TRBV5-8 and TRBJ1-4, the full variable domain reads EAGVTQSPTHLIKTRGQQATLRCSPISGHTSVYWYQQALGLGLQFLLWYDEGEERNRGNFPPRFSGRQFPNYSSELNVNALELEDSALYLCASSLGGLATNEKLFFGSGTQLSVL.

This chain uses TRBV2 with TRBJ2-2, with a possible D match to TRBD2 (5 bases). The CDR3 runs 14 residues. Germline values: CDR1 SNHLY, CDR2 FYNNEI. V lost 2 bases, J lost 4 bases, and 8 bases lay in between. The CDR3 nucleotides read TGTGCCAGCAGTGAACTAGCCGGCACCGGGGAGCTGTTTTTT. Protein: CASSELAGTGELFF.

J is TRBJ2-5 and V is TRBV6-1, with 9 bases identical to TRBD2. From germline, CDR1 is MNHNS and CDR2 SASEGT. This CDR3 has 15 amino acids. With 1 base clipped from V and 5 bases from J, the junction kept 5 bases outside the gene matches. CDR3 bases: TGTGCCAGCAGTGAAGGGGGACTAGCACAGGAGACCCAGTACTTC. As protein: CASSEGGLAQETQYF.

CDR3 sequence reads: CASSLGGVSSTDTQYF. CDR3 DNA sequence: TGTGCCAGCAGCTTAGGGGGGGTATCTAGCACAGATACGCAGTATTTT. The chain has TRBV7-2 and TRBJ2-3; D perhaps matches TRBD2 (6 bases). The CDR3 has 16 residues. Germline V lookup: CDR1 SGHTA, CDR2 FQGNSA. With 1 base removed from V and 0 bases from J, the gap between germline ends came to 11 bases.

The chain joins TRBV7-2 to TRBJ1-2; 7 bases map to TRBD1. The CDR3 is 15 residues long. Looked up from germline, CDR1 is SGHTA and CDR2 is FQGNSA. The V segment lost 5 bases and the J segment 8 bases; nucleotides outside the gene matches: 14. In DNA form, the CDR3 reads TGTGCCAGCAGCAACACAGGGGCGGGAATAGGAGGCTACACCTTC. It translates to CASSNTGAGIGGYTF.

CDR3 protein: CASSESLAGGGEQYF. The CDR3 nucleotides are TGTGCCAGCAGTGAAAGCCTAGCGGGAGGAGGCGAGCAGTACTTC. The rearrangement uses TRBV2 and TRBJ2-7; 11 nucleotides agree with TRBD2. The CDR3 spans 15 residues. J lost 6 bases, V lost 2 bases, and 6 bases had no gene match. Germline V gene data show CDR1 as SNHLY and CDR2 as FYNNEI.

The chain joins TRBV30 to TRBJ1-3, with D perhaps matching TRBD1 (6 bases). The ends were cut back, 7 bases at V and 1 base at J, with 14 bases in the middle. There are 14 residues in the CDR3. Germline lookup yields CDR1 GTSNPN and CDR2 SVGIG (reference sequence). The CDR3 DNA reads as TGTGCCTCTAGGGGAGGGGGGTCTGGAAACACCATATATTTT. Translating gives CASRGGGSGNTIYF. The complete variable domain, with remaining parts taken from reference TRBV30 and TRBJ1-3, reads SQTIHQWPATLVQPVGSPLSLECTVEGTSNPNLYWYRQAAGRGLQLLFYSVGIGQISSEVPQNLSASRPQDRQFILSSKKLLLSDSGFYLCASRGGGSGNTIYFGEGSWLTVV.

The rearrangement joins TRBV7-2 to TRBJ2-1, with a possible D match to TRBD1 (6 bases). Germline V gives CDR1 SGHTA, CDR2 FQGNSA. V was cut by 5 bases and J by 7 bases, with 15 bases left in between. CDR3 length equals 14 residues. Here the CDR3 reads CASSRRSGENEQFF. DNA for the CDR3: TGTGCCAGCAGCCGGCGGTCAGGGGAAAATGAGCAGTTCTTC.

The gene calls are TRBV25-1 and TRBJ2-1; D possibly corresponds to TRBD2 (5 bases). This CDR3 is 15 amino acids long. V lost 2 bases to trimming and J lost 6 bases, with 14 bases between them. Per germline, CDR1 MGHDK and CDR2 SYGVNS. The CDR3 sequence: CASSEPAEASNEQFF. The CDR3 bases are TGTGCCAGCAGTGAACCAGCGGAGGCCAGCAATGAGCAGTTCTTC. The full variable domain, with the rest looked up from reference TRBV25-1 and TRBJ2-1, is EADIYQTPRYLVIGTGKKITLECSQTMGHDKMYWYQQDPGMELHLIHYSYGVNSTEKGDLSSESTVSRIRTEHFPLTLESARPSHTSQYLCASSEPAEASNEQFFGPGTRLTVL.

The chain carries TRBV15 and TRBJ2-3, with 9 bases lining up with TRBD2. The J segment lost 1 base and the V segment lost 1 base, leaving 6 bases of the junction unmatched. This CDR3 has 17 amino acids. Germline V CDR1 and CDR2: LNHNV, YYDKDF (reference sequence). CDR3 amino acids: CATSRGFIAGGTDTQYF. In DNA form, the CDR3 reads TGTGCCACCAGCAGAGGATTTATAGCGGGAGGCACAGATACGCAGTATTTT.

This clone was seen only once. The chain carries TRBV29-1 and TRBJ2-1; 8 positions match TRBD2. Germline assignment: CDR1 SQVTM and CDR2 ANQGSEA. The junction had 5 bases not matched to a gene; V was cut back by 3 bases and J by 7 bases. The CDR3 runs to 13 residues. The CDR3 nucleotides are TGCAGCGTTGACGAGCGGGAGTGGAATGAGCAGTTCTTC. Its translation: CSVDEREWNEQFF.

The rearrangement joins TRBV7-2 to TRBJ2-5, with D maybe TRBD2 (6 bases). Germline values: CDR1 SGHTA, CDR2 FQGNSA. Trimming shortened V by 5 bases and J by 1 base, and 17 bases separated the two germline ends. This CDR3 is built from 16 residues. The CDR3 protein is CASSPSLLATQETQYF. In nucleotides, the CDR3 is TGTGCCAGCAGCCCTTCCCTTCTAGCGACCCAAGAGACCCAGTACTTC.

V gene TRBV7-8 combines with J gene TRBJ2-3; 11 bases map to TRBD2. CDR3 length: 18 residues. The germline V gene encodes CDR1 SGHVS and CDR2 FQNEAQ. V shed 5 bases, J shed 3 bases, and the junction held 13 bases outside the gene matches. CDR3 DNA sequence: TGTGCCAGCAGCCCCCGCTTGCTAGCGGGAGGTAGTACAGATACGCAGTATTTT. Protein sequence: CASSPRLLAGGSTDTQYF. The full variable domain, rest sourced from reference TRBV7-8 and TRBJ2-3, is GAGVSQSPRYKVAKRGQDVALRCDPISGHVSLFWYQQALGQGPEFLTYFQNEAQLDKSGLPSDRFFAERPEGSVSTLKIQRTQQEDSAVYLCASSPRLLAGGSTDTQYFGPGTRLTVL.

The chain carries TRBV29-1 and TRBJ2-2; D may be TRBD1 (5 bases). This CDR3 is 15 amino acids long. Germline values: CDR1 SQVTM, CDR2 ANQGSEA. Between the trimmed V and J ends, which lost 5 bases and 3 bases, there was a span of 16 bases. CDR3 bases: TGCAGCGTTCAGATCAGGGCCTCGGACACCGGGGAGCTGTTTTTT. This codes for CSVQIRASDTGELFF.

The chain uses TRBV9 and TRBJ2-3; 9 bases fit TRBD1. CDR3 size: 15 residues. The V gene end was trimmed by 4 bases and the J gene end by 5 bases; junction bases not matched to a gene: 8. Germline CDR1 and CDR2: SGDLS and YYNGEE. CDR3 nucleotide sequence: TGTGCCAGCAGCTCAGGACAGGGGCGGGTAGATACGCAGTATTTT. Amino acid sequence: CASSSGQGRVDTQYF.

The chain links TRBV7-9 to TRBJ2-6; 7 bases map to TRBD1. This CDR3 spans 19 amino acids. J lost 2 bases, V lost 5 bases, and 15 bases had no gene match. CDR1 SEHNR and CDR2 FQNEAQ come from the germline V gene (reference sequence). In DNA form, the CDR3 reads TGTGCCAGCAGCCAGCACCGAGAAGTCACAGGGGCTGGGGCCAACGTCCTGACTTTC. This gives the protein CASSQHREVTGAGANVLTF.

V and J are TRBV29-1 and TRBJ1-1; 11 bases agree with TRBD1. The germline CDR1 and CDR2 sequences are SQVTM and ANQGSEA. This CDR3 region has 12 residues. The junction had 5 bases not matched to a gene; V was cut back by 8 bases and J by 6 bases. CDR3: CSQTGQGAEAFF. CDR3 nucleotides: TGCAGCCAAACGGGACAGGGGGCTGAAGCTTTCTTT.

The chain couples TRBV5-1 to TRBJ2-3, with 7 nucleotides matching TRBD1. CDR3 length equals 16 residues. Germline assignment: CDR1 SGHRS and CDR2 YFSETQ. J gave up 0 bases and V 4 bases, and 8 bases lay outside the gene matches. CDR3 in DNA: TGCGCCAGCAGCCCCCGACAGGGAAGAAGCACAGATACGCAGTATTTT. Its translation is CASSPRQGRSTDTQYF.

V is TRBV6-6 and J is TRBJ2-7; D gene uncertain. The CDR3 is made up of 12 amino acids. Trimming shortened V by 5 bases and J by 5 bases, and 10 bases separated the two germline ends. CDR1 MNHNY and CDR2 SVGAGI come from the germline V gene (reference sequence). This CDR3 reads CASSRARDEQYF. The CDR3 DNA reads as TGTGCCAGCAGTCGAGCCCGTGACGAGCAGTACTTC.

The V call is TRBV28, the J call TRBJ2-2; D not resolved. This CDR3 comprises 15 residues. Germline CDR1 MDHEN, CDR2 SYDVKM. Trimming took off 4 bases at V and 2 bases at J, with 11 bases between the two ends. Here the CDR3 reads CASSYGQTNTGELFF. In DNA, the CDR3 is TGTGCCAGCAGTTATGGGCAGACCAACACCGGGGAGCTGTTTTTT. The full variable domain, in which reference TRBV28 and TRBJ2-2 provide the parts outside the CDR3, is DVKVTQSSRYLVKRTGEKVFLECVQDMDHENMFWYRQDPGLGLRLIYFSYDVKMKEKGDIPEGYSVSREKKERFSLILESASTNQTSMYLCASSYGQTNTGELFFGEGSRLTVL.

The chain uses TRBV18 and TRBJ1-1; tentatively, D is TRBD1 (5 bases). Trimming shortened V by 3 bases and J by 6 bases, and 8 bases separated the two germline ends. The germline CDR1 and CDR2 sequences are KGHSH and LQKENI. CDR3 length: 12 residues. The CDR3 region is CASSPWGAEAFF. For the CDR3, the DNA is TGTGCCAGCTCACCGTGGGGGGCTGAAGCTTTCTTT. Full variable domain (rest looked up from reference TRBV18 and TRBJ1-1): NAGVMQNPRHLVRRRGQEARLRCSPMKGHSHVYWYRQLPEEGLKFMVYLQKENIIDESGMPKERFSAEFPKEGPSILRIQQVVRGDSAAYFCASSPWGAEAFFGQGTRLTVV.

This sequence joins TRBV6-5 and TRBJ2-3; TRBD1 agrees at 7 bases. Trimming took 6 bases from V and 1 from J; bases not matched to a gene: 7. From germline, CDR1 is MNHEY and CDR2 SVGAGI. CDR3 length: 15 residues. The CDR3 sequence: CASSSGQEGTDTQYF. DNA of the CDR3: TGTGCCAGCAGCTCCGGACAGGAGGGCACAGATACGCAGTATTTT.